This is a list of T cell receptor beta chains from one sample in a study of T-cell memory formation after mild COVID-19. One entry per CDR3 protein results from TCRdb running MiXCR on the 5' RACE reads. The sample holds over 300,000 distinct CDR3 sequences, roughly 19% seen once. The sequencing input was PBMCs or a T cell subset sorted from them (not recorded which). These receptors were taken from a man aged 18 to 30 who had mild COVID-19 (a few samples of this study predate the infection). Cell type and time point are not known. Both conserved end residues are part of each CDR3. The D gene is left open where the match is weak. A clone size is listed for some rows: how often the clone was seen (once, few, many), or a class if it is expanded.

j_gene: TRBJ1-2; len: 14; v_gene: TRBV18; d_gene: TRBD1; abundance: .; CDR3aa: CASSPGDRVYGYTF; CDR3nt: TGTGCCAGCTCACCAGGGGACAGGGTCTATGGCTACACCTTC
j_gene: TRBJ2-2; len: 14; v_gene: TRBV4-2; d_gene: .; abundance: few; CDR3aa: CASRLGANTGELFF; CDR3nt: TGTGCCAGCCGACTTGGAGCGAACACCGGGGAGCTGTTTTTT
j_gene: TRBJ1-3; len: 12; v_gene: TRBV20-1; d_gene: .; abundance: many; CDR3aa: CSARQGGNTIYF; CDR3nt: TGCAGTGCTAGACAGGGGGGAAACACCATATATTTT
j_gene: TRBJ2-1; len: 12; v_gene: TRBV6-6; d_gene: TRBD2; abundance: .; CDR3aa: CASSYDGGEQFF; CDR3nt: TGTGCCAGCAGTTACGACGGGGGGGAGCAGTTCTTC
j_gene: TRBJ2-1; len: 16; v_gene: TRBV6-6; d_gene: TRBD2; abundance: .; CDR3aa: CASSHVLAGSYNEQFF; CDR3nt: TGTGCCAGCAGTCACGTTCTAGCGGGCTCCTACAATGAGCAGTTCTTC
j_gene: TRBJ1-6; len: 15; v_gene: TRBV3-1; d_gene: .; abundance: .; CDR3aa: CASSQGLPGPFPLHF; CDR3nt: TGTGCCAGCAGCCAAGGACTCCCAGGTCCTTTTCCCCTCCACTTT
j_gene: TRBJ2-3; len: 13; v_gene: TRBV10-3; d_gene: .; abundance: .; CDR3aa: CATETGSTDTQYF; CDR3nt: TGTGCCACTGAAACAGGGAGCACAGATACGCAGTATTTT
j_gene: TRBJ1-1; len: 14; v_gene: TRBV10-3; d_gene: .; abundance: few; CDR3aa: CAIKATGLNTEAFF; CDR3nt: TGTGCCATCAAGGCTACAGGGCTGAACACTGAAGCTTTCTTT
j_gene: TRBJ2-7; len: 18; v_gene: TRBV4-1; d_gene: .; abundance: few; CDR3aa: CASSQVSGTSFGGYEQYF; CDR3nt: TGCGCCAGCAGCCAAGTATCCGGGACTTCCTTCGGCGGGTACGAGCAGTACTTC
j_gene: TRBJ2-2; len: 13; v_gene: TRBV29-1; d_gene: .; abundance: .; CDR3aa: CSVDKSNTGELFF; CDR3nt: TGCAGCGTTGACAAGAGTAACACCGGGGAGCTGTTTTTT
j_gene: TRBJ1-1; len: 18; v_gene: TRBV4-2; d_gene: .; abundance: .; CDR3aa: CASSPSTGEAVVNTEAFF; CDR3nt: TGTGCCAGCAGCCCCTCCACGGGGGAGGCGGTTGTGAACACTGAAGCTTTCTTT
j_gene: TRBJ2-1; len: 16; v_gene: TRBV10-3; d_gene: TRBD2; abundance: .; CDR3aa: CAISDFSGGARNEQFF; CDR3nt: TGTGCCATCAGTGATTTTAGCGGGGGGGCCCGAAATGAGCAGTTCTTC
j_gene: TRBJ1-5; len: 16; v_gene: TRBV6-1; d_gene: .; abundance: .; CDR3aa: CASSESKVYSNQPQHF; CDR3nt: TGTGCCAGCAGTGAATCTAAAGTGTATAGCAATCAGCCCCAGCATTTT
j_gene: TRBJ2-7; len: 13; v_gene: TRBV30; d_gene: .; abundance: .; CDR3aa: CAWSVGPWVEQYF; CDR3nt: TGTGCCTGGAGTGTAGGTCCCTGGGTCGAGCAGTACTTC